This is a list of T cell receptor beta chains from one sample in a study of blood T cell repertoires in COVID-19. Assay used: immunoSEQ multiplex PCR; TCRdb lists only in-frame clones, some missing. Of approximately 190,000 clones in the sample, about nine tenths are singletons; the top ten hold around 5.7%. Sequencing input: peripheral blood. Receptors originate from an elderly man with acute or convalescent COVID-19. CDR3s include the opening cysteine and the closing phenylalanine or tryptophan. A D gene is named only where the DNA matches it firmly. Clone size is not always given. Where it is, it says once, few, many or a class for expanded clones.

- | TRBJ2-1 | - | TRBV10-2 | CASRELLSSYNEQFF | TGCGCCAGCAGAGAGCTGCTGAGCTCCTACAATGAGCAGTTCTTC
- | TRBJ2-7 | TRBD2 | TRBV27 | CASGRLAGGREQYF | TGTGCCAGCGGCCGACTAGCGGGAGGGCGGGAGCAGTACTTC
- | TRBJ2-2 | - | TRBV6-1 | CASSARASNTGELFF | TGTGCCAGCAGTGCTCGAGCCTCGAACACCGGGGAGCTGTTTTTT
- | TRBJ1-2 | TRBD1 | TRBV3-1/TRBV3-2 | CASSPQGTNYGYTF | TGTGCCAGCAGCCCACAGGGGACTAACTATGGCTACACCTTC
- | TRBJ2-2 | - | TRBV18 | CASSPPTDTGELFF | TGTGCCAGCTCACCACCAACGGACACCGGGGAGCTGTTTTTT
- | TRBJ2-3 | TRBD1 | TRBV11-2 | CASSSRYRGIRTDTQYF | TGTGCCAGCAGCTCCCGATACAGGGGAATACGCACAGATACGCAGTATTTT
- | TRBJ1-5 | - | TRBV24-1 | CATRHREGQPQHF | TGTGCCACCAGACACAGGGAAGGTCAGCCCCAGCATTTT
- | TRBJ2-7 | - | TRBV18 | CASSPPSNRYEQYF | TGTGCCAGCTCACCACCCAGTAATCGCTACGAGCAGTACTTC
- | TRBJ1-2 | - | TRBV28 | CASSSPQGTLRLYGYTF | TGTGCCAGCAGTTCACCACAGGGTACTTTAAGATTGTATGGCTACACCTTC
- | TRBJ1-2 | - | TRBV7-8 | CASSPDKFGYTF | TGTGCCAGCAGCCCAGATAAGTTTGGCTACACCTTC
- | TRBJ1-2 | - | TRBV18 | CASSPPVQGHGYTF | TGTGCCAGCTCACCACCGGTGCAGGGGCATGGCTACACCTTC
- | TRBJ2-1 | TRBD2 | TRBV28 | CASKAGGPYNEQFF | TGTGCCAGCAAGGCGGGAGGGCCCTACAATGAGCAGTTCTTC
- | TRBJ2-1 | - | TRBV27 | CASSPSGQGFYNEQFF | TGTGCCAGCAGCCCATCGGGGCAGGGGTTCTACAATGAGCAGTTCTTC
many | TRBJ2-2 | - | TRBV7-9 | CASRGANTGELFF | TGTGCCAGCAGGGGCGCGAACACCGGGGAGCTGTTTTTT
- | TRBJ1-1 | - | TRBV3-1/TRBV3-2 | CASGPGELQAFF | TGTGCCAGCGGACCGGGAGAATTACAAGCTTTCTTT
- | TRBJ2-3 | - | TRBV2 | CASSEGRRDTQYF | TGTGCCAGCAGTGAAGGAAGGAGGGATACGCAGTATTTT
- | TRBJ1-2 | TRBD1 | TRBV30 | CAWSTAGGSYGYTF | TGTGCCTGGAGCACGGCAGGGGGTAGCTATGGCTACACCTTC
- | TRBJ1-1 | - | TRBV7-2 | CASSLVRGPAAFF | TGTGCCAGCAGCTTAGTTAGGGGCCCGGCGGCTTTCTTT
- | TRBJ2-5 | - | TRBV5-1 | CASSLASRETQYF | TGCGCCAGCAGCTTGGCTAGCCGGGAGACCCAGTACTTC
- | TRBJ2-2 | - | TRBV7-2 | CASSLASQAGELFF | TGTGCCAGCAGCTTAGCCTCCCAGGCCGGGGAGCTGTTTTTT
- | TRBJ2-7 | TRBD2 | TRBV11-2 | CASSSPLAGEGEQYF | TGTGCCAGCAGCTCACCTCTAGCGGGAGAAGGAGAGCAGTACTTC
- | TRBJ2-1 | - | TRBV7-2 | CASSFSSVYEQFF | TGTGCCAGCAGCTTTTCCAGCGTCTATGAGCAGTTCTTC
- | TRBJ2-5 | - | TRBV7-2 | CATSGGPKETQYF | TGTGCCACCTCCGGCGGGCCGAAAGAGACCCAGTACTTC
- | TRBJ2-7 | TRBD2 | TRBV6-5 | CASSLTSGGSEQYF | TGTGCCAGCAGTTTGACTAGCGGGGGTAGCGAGCAGTACTTC
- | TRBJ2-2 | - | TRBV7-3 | CASSLQGDPGPGELFF | TGTGCCAGCAGCCTACAGGGTGACCCAGGACCCGGGGAGCTGTTTTTT
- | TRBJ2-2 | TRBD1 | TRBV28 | CASSLGTALTGELFF | TGTGCCAGCAGTCTCGGGACAGCACTCACCGGGGAGCTGTTTTTT
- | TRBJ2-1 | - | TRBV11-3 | CASSFAGQADEQFF | TGTGCCAGCAGCTTCGCGGGGCAGGCGGATGAGCAGTTCTTC
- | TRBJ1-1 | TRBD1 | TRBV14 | CASSQPGTGGSTETEAFF | TGTGCCAGCAGCCAACCCGGGACAGGGGGCTCAACGGAAACTGAAGCTTTCTTT
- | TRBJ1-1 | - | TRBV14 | CASSQYTGNTEAFF | TGTGCCAGCAGCCAGTATACAGGGAACACTGAAGCTTTCTTT
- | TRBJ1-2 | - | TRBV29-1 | CSVNGGQGPSNYGYTF | TGCAGCGTAAACGGGGGTCAGGGCCCTTCTAACTATGGCTACACCTTC
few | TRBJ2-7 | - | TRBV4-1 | CASSQVQGYEQYF | TGCGCCAGCAGCCAAGTACAGGGCTACGAGCAGTACTTC
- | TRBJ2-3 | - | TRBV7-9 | CASSSRDRATDTQYF | TGTGCCAGCAGCTCCCGGGATAGGGCCACAGATACGCAGTATTTT
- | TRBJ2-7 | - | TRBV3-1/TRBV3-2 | CASSQGPEQYF | TGTGCCAGCAGCCAAGGGCCCGAGCAGTACTTC
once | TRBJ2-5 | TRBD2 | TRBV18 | CASSGTSGLETQYF | TGTGCCAGCTCCGGGACTAGCGGGCTCGAGACCCAGTACTTC
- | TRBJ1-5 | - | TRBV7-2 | CASSLWGTNQPQHF | TGTGCCAGCAGCTTATGGGGCACTAATCAGCCCCAGCATTTT
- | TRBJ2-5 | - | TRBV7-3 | CASSFGRGETQYF | TGTGCCAGCAGCTTCGGGCGAGGGGAGACCCAGTACTTC
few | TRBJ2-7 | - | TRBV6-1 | CASSDSPFSGEQYF | TGTGCCAGCAGTGATTCTCCGTTTTCAGGAGAGCAGTACTTC
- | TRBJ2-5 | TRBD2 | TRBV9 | CASAHGLAGGRQETQYF | TGTGCCAGCGCACACGGACTAGCGGGAGGGCGTCAAGAGACCCAGTACTTC
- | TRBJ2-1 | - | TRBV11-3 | CASSLDQVSGQFF | TGTGCCAGCAGCTTAGATCAAGTTAGCGGCCAGTTCTTC
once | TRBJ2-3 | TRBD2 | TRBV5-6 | CASSLVTSGSSTDTQYF | TGTGCCAGCAGCTTGGTTACTAGCGGATCTAGCACAGATACGCAGTATTTT
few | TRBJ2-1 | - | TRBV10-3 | CAISESSGGYNEQFF | TGTGCCATCAGTGAGTCGAGCGGCGGATACAATGAGCAGTTCTTC
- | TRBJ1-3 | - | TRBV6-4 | CASTVTGLSGNTIYF | TGTGCCAGCACGGTGACAGGCCTCTCTGGAAACACCATATATTTT
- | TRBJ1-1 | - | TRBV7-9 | CASSYAGVNTEAFF | TGTGCCAGCAGCTATGCAGGGGTGAACACTGAAGCTTTCTTT
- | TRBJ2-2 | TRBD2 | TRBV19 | CASRQPDSTSGRQQFTGTGELFF | TGTGCCAGTAGACAACCCGACAGCACAAGCGGGAGGCAACAATTTACGGGCACCGGGGAGCTGTTTTTT
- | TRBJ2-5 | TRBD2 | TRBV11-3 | CASSIGLAVQETQYF | TGTGCCAGCAGCATCGGACTAGCGGTGCAAGAGACCCAGTACTTC